In its sample, the clone carrying this T cell receptor beta chain was seen once. This CDR3 comprises 14 residues. Germline CDR1 and CDR2: MNHEY and SMNVEV (reference sequence). V lost 2 bases, J lost 5 bases, and 10 bases lay in between. The sample comes from a study of blood T cell repertoires in COVID-19. Data came from immunoSEQ multiplex PCR; TCRdb stores just in-frame clones and leaves some out. The table includes more than 300,000 clones, 92% detected once. The source of this sequence is a woman between 25 and 40 years old who had recovered from COVID-19. This chain uses TRBV27 with TRBJ2-1; weak D call: TRBD2 (5 bases). Specimen: PBMCs or T cells enriched from blood (not recorded which). This CDR3 is CASSLRLAHNEQFF. The CDR3 DNA is TGTGCCAGCAGTTTACGGCTAGCACACAATGAGCAGTTCTTC.